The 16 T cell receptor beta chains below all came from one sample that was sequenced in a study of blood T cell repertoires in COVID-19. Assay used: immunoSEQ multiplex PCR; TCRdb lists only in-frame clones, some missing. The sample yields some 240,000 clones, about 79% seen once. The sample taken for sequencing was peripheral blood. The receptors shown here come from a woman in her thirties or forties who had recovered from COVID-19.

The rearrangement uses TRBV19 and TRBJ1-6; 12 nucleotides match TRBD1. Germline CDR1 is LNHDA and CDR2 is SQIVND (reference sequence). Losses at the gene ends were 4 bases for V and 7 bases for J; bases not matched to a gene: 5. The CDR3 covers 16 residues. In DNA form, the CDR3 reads TGTGCCAGTAGTAACCGGGACAGGGGGCAAAATTCACCCCTCCACTTT. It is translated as CASSNRDRGQNSPLHF.

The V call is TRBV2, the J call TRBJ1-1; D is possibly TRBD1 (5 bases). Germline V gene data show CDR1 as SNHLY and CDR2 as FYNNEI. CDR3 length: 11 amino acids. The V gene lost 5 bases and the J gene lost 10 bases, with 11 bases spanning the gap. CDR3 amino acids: CASSPQGSAFF. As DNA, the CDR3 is TGTGCCAGCAGTCCCCAGGGTTCAGCTTTCTTT.

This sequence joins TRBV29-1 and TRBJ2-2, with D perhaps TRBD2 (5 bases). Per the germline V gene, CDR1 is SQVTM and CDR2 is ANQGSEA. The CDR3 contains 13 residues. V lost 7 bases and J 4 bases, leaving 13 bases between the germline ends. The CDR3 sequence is CSGSASSTGELFF. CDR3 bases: TGCAGCGGGTCGGCTAGCTCCACCGGGGAGCTGTTTTTT.

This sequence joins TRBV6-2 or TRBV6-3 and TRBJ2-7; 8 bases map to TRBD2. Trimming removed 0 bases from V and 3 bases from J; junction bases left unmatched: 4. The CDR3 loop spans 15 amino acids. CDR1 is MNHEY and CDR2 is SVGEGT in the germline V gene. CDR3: CASSYSGGGYYEQYF. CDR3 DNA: TGTGCCAGCAGTTACTCGGGCGGGGGGTACTACGAGCAGTACTTC.

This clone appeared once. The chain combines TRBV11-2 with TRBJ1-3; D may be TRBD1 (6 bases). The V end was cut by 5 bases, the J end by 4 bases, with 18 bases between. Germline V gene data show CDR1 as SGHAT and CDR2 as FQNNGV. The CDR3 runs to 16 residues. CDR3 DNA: TGTGCCAGCAGCGTGCCCGGGGGGCAGGCAGGAAACACCATATATTTT. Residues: CASSVPGGQAGNTIYF.

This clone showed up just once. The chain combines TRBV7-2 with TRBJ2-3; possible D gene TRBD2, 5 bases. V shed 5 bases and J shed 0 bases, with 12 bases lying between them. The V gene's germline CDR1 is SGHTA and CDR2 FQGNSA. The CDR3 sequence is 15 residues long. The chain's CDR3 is CASSPPGSSTDTQYF. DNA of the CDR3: TGTGCCAGCAGCCCTCCGGGAAGCAGCACAGATACGCAGTATTTT.

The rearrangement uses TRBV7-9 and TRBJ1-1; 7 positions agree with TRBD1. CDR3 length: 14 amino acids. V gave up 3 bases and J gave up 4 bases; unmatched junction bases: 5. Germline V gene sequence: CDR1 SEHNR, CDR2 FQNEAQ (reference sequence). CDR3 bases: TGTGCCAGCAGCTTGACAGGGATCGGCACTGAAGCTTTCTTT. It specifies CASSLTGIGTEAFF.

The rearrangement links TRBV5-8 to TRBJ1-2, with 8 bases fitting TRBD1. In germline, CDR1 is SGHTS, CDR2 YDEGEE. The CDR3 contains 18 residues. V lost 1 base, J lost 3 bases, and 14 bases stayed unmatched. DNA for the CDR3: TGTGCCAGCAGCTTGCCCCGGACAGGGCGGGGTTCGGACTATGGCTACACCTTC. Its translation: CASSLPRTGRGSDYGYTF.

The CDR3 protein is CASRGSSATYEQYF. In DNA, the CDR3 is TGTGCCAGCAGGGGCTCTTCGGCCACCTACGAGCAGTACTTC. The genes are TRBV28 and TRBJ2-7; D gene uncertain. This CDR3 spans 14 amino acids. The V gene's germline CDR1 is MDHEN and CDR2 SYDVKM. Trimming took off 6 bases at V and 2 bases at J, with 14 bases between the two ends.

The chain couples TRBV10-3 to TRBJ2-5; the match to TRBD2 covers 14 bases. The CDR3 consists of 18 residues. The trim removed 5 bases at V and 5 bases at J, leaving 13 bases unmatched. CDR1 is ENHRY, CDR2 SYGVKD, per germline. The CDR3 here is CAISSRRGTSGGTETQYF. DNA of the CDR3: TGTGCCATCAGTTCTCGGCGAGGGACTAGCGGGGGAACGGAGACCCAGTACTTC.

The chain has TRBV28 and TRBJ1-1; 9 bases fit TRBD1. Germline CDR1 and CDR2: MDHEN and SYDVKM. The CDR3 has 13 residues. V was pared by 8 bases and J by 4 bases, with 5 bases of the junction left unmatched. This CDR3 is CASWLTGGTEAFF. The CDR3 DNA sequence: TGTGCCAGCTGGTTGACAGGGGGCACTGAAGCTTTCTTT.

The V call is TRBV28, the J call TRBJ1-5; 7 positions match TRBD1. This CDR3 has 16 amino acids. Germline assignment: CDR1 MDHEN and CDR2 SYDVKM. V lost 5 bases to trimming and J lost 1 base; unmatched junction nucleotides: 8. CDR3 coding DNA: TGTGCCAGCAGTACGACAGGGAGGTTGAGCAATCAGCCCCAGCATTTT. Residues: CASSTTGRLSNQPQHF. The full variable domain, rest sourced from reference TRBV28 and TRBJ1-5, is DVKVTQSSRYLVKRTGEKVFLECVQDMDHENMFWYRQDPGLGLRLIYFSYDVKMKEKGDIPEGYSVSREKKERFSLILESASTNQTSMYLCASSTTGRLSNQPQHFGDGTRLSIL.

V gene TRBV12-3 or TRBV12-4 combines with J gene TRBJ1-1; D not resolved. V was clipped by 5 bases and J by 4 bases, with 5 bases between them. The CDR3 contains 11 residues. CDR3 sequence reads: CASSHSTEAFF. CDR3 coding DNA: TGTGCCAGCAGTCACAGCACTGAAGCTTTCTTT.

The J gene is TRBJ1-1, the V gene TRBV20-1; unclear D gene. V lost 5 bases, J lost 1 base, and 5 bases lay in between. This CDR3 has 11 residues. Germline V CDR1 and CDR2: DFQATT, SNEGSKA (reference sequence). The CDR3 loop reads CSASENTEAFF. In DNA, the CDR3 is TGCAGTGCTTCAGAGAACACTGAAGCTTTCTTT.

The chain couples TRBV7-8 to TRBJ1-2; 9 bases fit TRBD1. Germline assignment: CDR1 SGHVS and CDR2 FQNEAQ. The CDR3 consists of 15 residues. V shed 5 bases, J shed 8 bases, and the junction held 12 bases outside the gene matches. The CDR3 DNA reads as TGTGCCAGCAGCAATGGACAGGGGACCGCCGCGGGCTACACCTTC. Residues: CASSNGQGTAAGYTF.

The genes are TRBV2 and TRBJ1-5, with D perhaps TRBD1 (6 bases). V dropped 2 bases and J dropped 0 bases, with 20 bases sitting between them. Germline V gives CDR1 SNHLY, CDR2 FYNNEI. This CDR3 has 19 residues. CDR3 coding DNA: TGTGCCAGCAGTGAATCGTGGACAGCATTAGGGTATAGCAATCAGCCCCAGCATTTT. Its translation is CASSESWTALGYSNQPQHF. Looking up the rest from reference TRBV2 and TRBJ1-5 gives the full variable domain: EPEVTQTPSHQVTQMGQEVILRCVPISNHLYFYWYRQILGQKVEFLVSFYNNEISEKSEIFDDQFSVERPDGSNFTLKIRSTKLEDSAMYFCASSESWTALGYSNQPQHFGDGTRLSIL.